Listed here are 4 T cell receptor beta chains from one sample, sequenced in a study of T cell responses to AZD1222 COVID-19 vaccine. Libraries were prepared by immunoSEQ multiplex PCR; TCRdb keeps only in-frame clonotypes and omits some of them. The sample records more than 150,000 clones, around 94% being singletons. The starting material was peripheral blood, obtained on day 0 of AZD1222 vaccination. The origin of the receptors is an adult in good health.

The chain combines TRBV3-1 (or the pseudogene TRBV3-2) with TRBJ1-1; tentatively, D is TRBD1 (5 bases). The CDR3 is 13 residues long. The ends were cut back, 4 bases at V and 5 bases at J, with 11 bases in the middle. Germline V CDR1 and CDR2: LGHDT, YNNKEL (reference sequence). The DNA of the CDR3 is TGTGCCAGCAGCCCAACAGGAGAGACTGAAGCTTTCTTT. It is translated as CASSPTGETEAFF.

Here the CDR3 reads CSASNGYTF. CDR3 sequence (DNA): TGCAGTGCTAGCAACGGCTACACCTTC. This chain joins TRBV20-1 and TRBJ1-2; no clear D gene. V was clipped by 3 bases and J by 8 bases, with 4 bases between them. CDR3 length equals 9 residues. Germline CDR1 reads DFQATT; CDR2 reads SNEGSKA (reference sequence).

Comments on this clone: Additional DNA sequences in this sample encode the identical CDR3. This chain joins TRBV12-3 or TRBV12-4 and TRBJ1-2; no reliable D call. V gave up 0 bases and J gave up 2 bases, with 1 base separating them. The CDR3 sequence is 12 residues long. The CDR3 reads CASSLANYGYTF. In nucleotides, the CDR3 is TGTGCCAGCAGTTTAGCCAACTATGGCTACACCTTC.

This chain links TRBV5-1 with TRBJ1-2, with 7 bases fitting TRBD1. The CDR3 consists of 15 residues. With 5 bases clipped from V and 4 bases from J, the junction kept 11 bases outside the gene matches. The germline V gene has CDR1 SGHRS and CDR2 YFSETQ. This CDR3 reads CASRLRQGGPYGYTF. CDR3 sequence (DNA): TGCGCCAGCAGACTGAGACAGGGAGGGCCCTATGGCTACACCTTC.